Described below is a single T cell receptor (beta chain) sequence and its context. The record originates from a study of control samples from healthy donors and cancer patients. Profiling relied on immunoSEQ multiplex PCR, and the TCRdb table lists in-frame clones only, not all of them. In the table there are about 130,000 clones, approximately 92% of which are singletons. CDR1 and CDR2 from the germline V gene are MNHNY and SVGAGI (reference sequence). This CDR3 contains 17 residues. The V segment lost 6 bases and the J segment 0 bases; nucleotides outside the gene matches: 10. The genes are TRBV6-6 and TRBJ2-2; 7 nucleotides line up with TRBD2. The sequenced material came from PBMCs. The TCR sequence derives from a man of 80 years or more with head and neck cancer. The CDR3, as DNA: TGTGCCAGCAGCCACACTAGCGCGAGGACGAACACCGGGGAGCTGTTTTTT. This gives the protein CASSHTSARTNTGELFF.